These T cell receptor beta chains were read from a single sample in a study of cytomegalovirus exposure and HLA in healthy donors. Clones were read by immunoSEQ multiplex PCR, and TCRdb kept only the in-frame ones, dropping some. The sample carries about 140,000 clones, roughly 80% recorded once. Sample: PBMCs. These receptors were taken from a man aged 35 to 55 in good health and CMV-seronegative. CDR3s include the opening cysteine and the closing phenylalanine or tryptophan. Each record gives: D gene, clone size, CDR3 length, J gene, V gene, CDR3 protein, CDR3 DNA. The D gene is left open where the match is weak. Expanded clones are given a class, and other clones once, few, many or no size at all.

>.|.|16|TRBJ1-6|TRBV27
CASSGIWTALNSPLHF
TGTGCCAGCAGTGGAATTTGGACAGCACTTAATTCACCCCTCCACTTT
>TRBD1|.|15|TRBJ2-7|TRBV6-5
CASSYSRGRAHEQYF
TGTGCCAGCAGTTACTCCAGGGGGCGCGCCCACGAGCAGTACTTC
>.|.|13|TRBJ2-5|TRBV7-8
CASSLDRQETQYF
TGTGCCAGCAGCCTTGACAGGCAAGAGACCCAGTACTTC
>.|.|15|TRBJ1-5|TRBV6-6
CASSYPRASNQPQHF
TGTGCCAGCAGTTACCCCAGGGCAAGCAATCAGCCCCAGCATTTT
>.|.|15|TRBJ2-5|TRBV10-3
CATQLQGGGQETQYF
TGTGCCACCCAACTACAGGGTGGGGGCCAAGAGACCCAGTACTTC
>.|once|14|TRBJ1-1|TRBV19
CASSSERQGCEAFF
TGTGCCAGTAGTTCGGAAAGGCAGGGCTGTGAAGCTTTCTTT
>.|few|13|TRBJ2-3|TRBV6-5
CASRPTGLGTQYF
TGTGCCAGCAGGCCTACAGGGTTAGGTACGCAGTATTTT
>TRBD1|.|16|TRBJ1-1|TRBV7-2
CASSLRYTGGAGEAFF
TGTGCCAGCAGCTTAAGGTACACAGGGGGAGCGGGTGAAGCTTTCTTT
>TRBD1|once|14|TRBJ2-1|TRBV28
CASSLWDRKGEQFF
TGTGCCAGCAGTTTATGGGACAGGAAGGGGGAGCAGTTCTTC
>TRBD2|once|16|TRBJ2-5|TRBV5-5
CASSFATSGGAETQYF
TGTGCCAGCAGCTTTGCCACTAGCGGGGGGGCGGAGACCCAGTACTTC
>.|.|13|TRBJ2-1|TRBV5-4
CASTLGGFNEQFF
TGTGCCAGCACCCTAGGAGGGTTTAATGAGCAGTTCTTC
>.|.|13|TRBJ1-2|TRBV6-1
CASRRQLSDGYTF
TGTGCCAGCAGACGACAGCTCTCAGATGGCTACACCTTC
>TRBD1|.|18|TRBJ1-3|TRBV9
CASSVSGGRDISGNTIYF
TGTGCCAGCAGCGTATCAGGGGGGCGAGACATCTCTGGAAACACCATATATTTT
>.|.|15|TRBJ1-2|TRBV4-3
CASSPYRATYDGYTF
TGCGCCAGCAGCCCCTACAGGGCCACCTATGATGGCTACACCTTC
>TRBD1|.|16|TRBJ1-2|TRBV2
CASSERGGGYDYGYTF
TGTGCCAGCAGTGAAAGAGGGGGCGGCTACGACTATGGCTACACCTTC
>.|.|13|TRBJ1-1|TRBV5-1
CASSSVTNTEAFF
TGCGCCAGCAGTTCTGTCACTAACACTGAAGCTTTCTTT
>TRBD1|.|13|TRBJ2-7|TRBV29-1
CSVATGVDYEQYF
TGCAGCGTCGCTACAGGGGTAGACTACGAGCAGTACTTC
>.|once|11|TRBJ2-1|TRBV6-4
CASSDGREQFF
TGTGCCAGCAGTGACGGGAGGGAGCAGTTCTTC
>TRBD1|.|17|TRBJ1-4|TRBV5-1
CASSLPRQGRTNEKLFF
TGCGCCAGCAGCTTACCCCGACAGGGTAGGACTAATGAAAAACTGTTTTTT
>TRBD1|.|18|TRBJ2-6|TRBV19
CASRGDRGGLWGANVLTF
TGTGCCAGTAGGGGCGACAGGGGGGGACTATGGGGGGCCAACGTCCTGACTTTC
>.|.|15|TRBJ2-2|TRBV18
CASSSWASNTGELFF
TGTGCCAGCTCATCTTGGGCCTCTAACACCGGGGAGCTGTTTTTT
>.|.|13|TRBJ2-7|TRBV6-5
CASSYGGPYEQYF
TGTGCCAGCAGTTACGGGGGCCCCTACGAGCAGTACTTC
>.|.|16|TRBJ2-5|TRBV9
CASSVAPGTGQETQYF
TGTGCCAGCAGCGTAGCTCCGGGTACAGGCCAAGAGACCCAGTACTTC
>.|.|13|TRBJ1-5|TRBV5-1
CASSLEIGQPQHF
TGCGCCAGCAGCTTGGAGATCGGTCAGCCCCAGCATTTT
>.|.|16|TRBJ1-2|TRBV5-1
CASSLVRTDYKNGYTF
TGCGCCAGCAGCTTGGTTAGGACGGACTATAAAAATGGCTACACCTTC
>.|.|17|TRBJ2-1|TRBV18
CASSPPIGESSYNEQFF
TGTGCCAGCTCACCACCGATCGGGGAAAGCTCCTACAATGAGCAGTTCTTC
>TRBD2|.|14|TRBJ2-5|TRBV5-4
CASTPGGGMETQYF
TGTGCCAGCACCCCGGGAGGGGGGATGGAGACCCAGTACTTC
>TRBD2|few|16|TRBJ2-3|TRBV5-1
CASRPTSGGATDTQYF
TGCGCCAGCAGACCTACTAGCGGGGGGGCCACAGATACGCAGTATTTT
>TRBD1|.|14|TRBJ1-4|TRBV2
CASSGDRGNEKLFF
TGTGCCAGCAGCGGGGACAGGGGAAATGAAAAACTGTTTTTT
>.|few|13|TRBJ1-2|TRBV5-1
CASSLGVSYGYTF
TGCGCCAGCAGCCTAGGGGTGTCCTATGGCTACACCTTC
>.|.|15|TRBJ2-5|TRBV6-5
CASRRDRGGKETQYF
TGTGCCAGCAGACGAGACAGGGGAGGGAAAGAGACCCAGTACTTC